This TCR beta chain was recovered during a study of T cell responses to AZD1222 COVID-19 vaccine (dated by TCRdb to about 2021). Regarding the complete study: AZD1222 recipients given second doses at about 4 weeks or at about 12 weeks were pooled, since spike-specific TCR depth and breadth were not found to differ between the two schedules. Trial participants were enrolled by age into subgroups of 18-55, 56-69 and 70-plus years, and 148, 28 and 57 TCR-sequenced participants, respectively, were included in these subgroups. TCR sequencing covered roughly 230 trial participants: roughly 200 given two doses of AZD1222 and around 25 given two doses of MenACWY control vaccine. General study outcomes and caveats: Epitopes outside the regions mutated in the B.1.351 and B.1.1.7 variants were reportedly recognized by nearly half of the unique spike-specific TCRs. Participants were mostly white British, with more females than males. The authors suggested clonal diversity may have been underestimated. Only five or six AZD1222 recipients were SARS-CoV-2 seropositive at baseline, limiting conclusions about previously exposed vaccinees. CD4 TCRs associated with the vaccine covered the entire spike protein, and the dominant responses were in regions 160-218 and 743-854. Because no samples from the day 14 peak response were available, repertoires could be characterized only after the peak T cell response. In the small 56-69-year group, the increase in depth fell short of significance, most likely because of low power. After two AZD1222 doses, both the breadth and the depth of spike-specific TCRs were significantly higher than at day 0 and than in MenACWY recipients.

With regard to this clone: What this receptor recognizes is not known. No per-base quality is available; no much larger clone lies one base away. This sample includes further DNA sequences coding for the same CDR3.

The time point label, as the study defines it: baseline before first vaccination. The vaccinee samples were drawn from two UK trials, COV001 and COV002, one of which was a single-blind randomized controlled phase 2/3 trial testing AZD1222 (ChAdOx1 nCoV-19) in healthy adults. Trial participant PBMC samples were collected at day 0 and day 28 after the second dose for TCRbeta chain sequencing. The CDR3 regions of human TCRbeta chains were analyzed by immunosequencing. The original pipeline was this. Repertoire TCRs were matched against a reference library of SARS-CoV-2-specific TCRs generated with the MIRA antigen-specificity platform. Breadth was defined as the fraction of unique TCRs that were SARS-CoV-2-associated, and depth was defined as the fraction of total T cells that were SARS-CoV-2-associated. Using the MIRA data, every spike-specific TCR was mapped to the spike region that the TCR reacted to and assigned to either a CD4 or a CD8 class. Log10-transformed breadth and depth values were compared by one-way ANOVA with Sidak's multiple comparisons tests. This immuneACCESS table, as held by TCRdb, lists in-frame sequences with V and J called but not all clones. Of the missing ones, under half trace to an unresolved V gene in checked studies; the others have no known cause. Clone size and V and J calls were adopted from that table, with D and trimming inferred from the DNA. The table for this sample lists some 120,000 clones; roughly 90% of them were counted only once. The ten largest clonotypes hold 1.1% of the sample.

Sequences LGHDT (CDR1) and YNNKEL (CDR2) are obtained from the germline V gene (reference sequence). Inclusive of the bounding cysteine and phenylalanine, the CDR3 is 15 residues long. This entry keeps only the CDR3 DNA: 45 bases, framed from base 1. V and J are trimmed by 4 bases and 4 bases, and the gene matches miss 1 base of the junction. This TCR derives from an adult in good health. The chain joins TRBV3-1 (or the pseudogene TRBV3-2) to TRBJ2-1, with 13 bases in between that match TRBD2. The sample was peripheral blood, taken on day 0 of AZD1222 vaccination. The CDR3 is CASSPGLAGYNEQFF. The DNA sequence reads TGTGCCAGCAGCCCGGGACTAGCGGGATACAATGAGCAGTTCTTC.